Listed below are T cell receptor beta chains from one sample, sequenced in a study of blood T cells in healthy people across ages. TCRdb fed the 5' RACE reads into MiXCR, producing one record per CDR3 protein. The table includes roughly 1.5 million distinct CDR3 sequences, 35% to 45% detected once. Source material: blood. These receptors were taken from a young woman in good health. Both conserved end residues are part of each CDR3. Each record gives: clone size, D gene, J gene, V gene, CDR3 protein. A D gene is named only where the DNA matches it firmly. Clone size is not always given. Where it is, it says once, few, many or a class for expanded clones.

- | - | TRBJ2-1 | TRBV7-9 | CASSLLSEGEQFF
- | - | TRBJ1-6 | TRBV7-3 | CASSPPGGLSPLHF
- | - | TRBJ1-2 | TRBV28 | CASRPGLPYGYTF
- | - | TRBJ1-2 | TRBV7-2 | CASSSDAYDYTF
few | - | TRBJ2-4 | TRBV30 | CAWSVQGGSIQYF
- | - | TRBJ2-5 | TRBV20-1 | CSARDRVLGQETQYF
- | - | - | TRBV20-1 | CSARQAAGREETQYF
many | - | TRBJ1-2 | TRBV7-9 | CASSLVGNYGYTF
once | TRBD1 | TRBJ1-4 | TRBV5-1 | CASSQSTGYNEKLFF
many | TRBD1 | TRBJ1-5 | TRBV12-3/TRBV12-4 | CASSQGGPNQPQHF
- | - | TRBJ1-2 | TRBV5-1 | CASSSNSGSPLYGYTF
- | - | TRBJ2-3 | TRBV6-5 | CASSMRGRTDTQYF
once | - | TRBJ1-2 | TRBV29-1 | CSVSVGSNYGYTF
many | - | TRBJ2-7 | TRBV21-1 | CASSPGLTSYEQYF
few | TRBD2 | TRBJ2-7 | TRBV20-1 | CSARDWEGRTYEQYF
- | - | TRBJ2-3 | TRBV25-1 | CASSELGLSGSEGRYAYF
few | TRBD1 | TRBJ2-4 | TRBV7-8 | CASSSPRGTGNIQYF
- | - | TRBJ2-2 | TRBV28 | CATQGQGTGELFF
once | - | TRBJ1-5 | TRBV5-1 | CASSFDSSGQPQHF
- | TRBD1 | TRBJ1-2 | TRBV15 | CATSRETGAYYGYTF
few | - | TRBJ2-1 | TRBV7-9 | CASSSGAIRSEQFF
few | TRBD1 | TRBJ1-1 | TRBV3-1 | CASSSWDRNTEAFF
- | - | TRBJ2-3 | TRBV12-3/TRBV12-4 | CATSEGLADTQYF
- | - | TRBJ2-1 | TRBV9 | CASSVAPGKTYNEQFF
once | - | TRBJ2-7 | TRBV11-3 | CASRYDATSSYEQYF
- | TRBD1 | TRBJ2-5 | TRBV29-1 | CSVGTDRQETQYF
few | - | TRBJ2-5 | TRBV25-1 | CASSDWTEETQYF
- | - | TRBJ1-1 | TRBV3-1 | CASSQATEGGTEAFF
- | - | TRBJ2-3 | TRBV5-4 | CASSSQAKTQYF
- | - | TRBJ2-3 | TRBV20-1 | CSASRPRGVDTQYF
- | - | TRBJ2-1 | TRBV20-1 | CSARGLRGNEQFF
- | - | TRBJ2-1 | TRBV20-1 | CSAMGPTSYNEQFF
- | - | TRBJ1-5 | TRBV7-2 | CASSFWGTQPQHF
few | TRBD2 | TRBJ2-1 | TRBV3-1 | CASSQDPIAGLYNEQFF
- | TRBD2 | TRBJ2-3 | TRBV10-3 | CAISAPGRAGADTQYF
- | - | TRBJ1-2 | TRBV20-1 | CSARDRACGYTF
- | - | TRBJ2-3 | TRBV20-1 | CSAFSGPRTRDTQYF
many | - | TRBJ2-7 | TRBV7-2 | CASSLARISYEQYF
- | - | TRBJ2-3 | TRBV12-3/TRBV12-4 | CASSRERAHTQYF
few | - | TRBJ2-1 | TRBV5-1 | CASSLVRGDEQFF
many | - | TRBJ1-2 | TRBV12-3/TRBV12-4 | CASSLGPRYGYTF
- | - | TRBJ2-5 | TRBV20-1 | CSARDFAGANNEQYF
few | TRBD1 | TRBJ1-1 | TRBV7-9 | CASSLGQGDNTEAFF
- | - | TRBJ1-6 | TRBV20-1 | CSARVRVGYGSPLHF
once | - | TRBJ2-1 | TRBV28 | CATLRRGKDEQFF
- | - | TRBJ2-7 | TRBV30 | CAWRIGGAGSTYEQYF
many | - | TRBJ2-1 | TRBV28 | CASRRKKGQFF
- | TRBD2 | TRBJ2-1 | TRBV12-3/TRBV12-4 | CASSRDYLWQFF
few | - | TRBJ2-3 | TRBV2 | CASSGGTITDTQYF
- | - | TRBJ2-5 | TRBV11-2 | CASSQDSSGETQYF
- | - | TRBJ1-1 | TRBV10-3 | CAISERHGRDTEAFF
- | - | TRBJ1-1 | TRBV7-3 | CASSPQHGGREEAFF
few | TRBD2 | TRBJ2-5 | TRBV6-5 | CASSYSAGGATQYF
- | TRBD2 | TRBJ2-3 | TRBV27 | CASSFSTSGIDTQYF
- | TRBD1 | TRBJ2-5 | TRBV5-1 | CASSLYRGYQETQYF
once | - | - | TRBV7-8 | CASSPGARQVHEQYF
few | TRBD2 | TRBJ2-7 | TRBV28 | CASSPPGAGGSYEQYF
- | TRBD1 | TRBJ2-1 | TRBV9 | CASSVVGQGVNEQFF
- | TRBD2 | TRBJ2-7 | TRBV7-9 | CASSSNVAGGYEQYF